The source of this T cell receptor (beta chain) is a study of cytomegalovirus exposure and HLA in healthy donors. PCR amplification relied on 60 Vbeta primers (plus 13 Jbeta primers). Some clones are missing from TCRdb's copy, which holds only in-frame ones; the method was immunoSEQ multiplex PCR. The data contain about 100,000 clones, 65% to 85% of them singletons. The CDR3 is 15 residues long. Trimming cost V 7 bases and J 4 bases; bases outside gene matches: 8. Germline V gene sequence: CDR1 SEHNR, CDR2 FQNEAQ (reference sequence). With respect to this clone: Its antigen is currently unknown.

Overall study results and limits: Clonal expansion, a later analysis showed, was greater in HLA-associated TCR beta chains than in equally common others.

Sequencing used PBMCs. The origin of this receptor is a man aged 50-60 years in good health and CMV-seronegative. The rearrangement joins TRBV7-9 to TRBJ2-4; 9 bases line up with TRBD1. This CDR3 reads CASNPSGTGKNIQYF. The CDR3 DNA is TGTGCCAGCAACCCATCCGGGACAGGGAAAAACATTCAGTACTTC.